Listed below are T cell receptor beta chains from one sample, sequenced in a study of cytomegalovirus exposure and HLA in healthy donors. Clones were sequenced by immunoSEQ multiplex PCR, and TCRdb holds only the in-frame ones, with some missing. The profile shows a few hundred thousand clones, approximately 90% of them singletons. The sequencing sample was made of PBMCs. These receptors were collected from a woman between 18 and 29 years old in good health and CMV-seronegative. CDR3s include the opening cysteine and the closing phenylalanine or tryptophan. Fields, in order: CDR3 protein, CDR3 DNA, V gene, D gene, J gene, clone size. A D gene is named only where the DNA matches it firmly. A row's size may be missing; if present it is once, few, many or a size class.

cdr3_aa: CASSQEVGAADTQYF
cdr3_nt: TGCGCCAGCAGCCAAGAGGTGGGGGCGGCAGATACGCAGTATTTT
v_call: TRBV4-1
d_call: -
j_call: TRBJ2-3
clone_size: -

cdr3_aa: CASSYRGNTEAFF
cdr3_nt: TGTGCCAGCAGTTACAGGGGAAACACTGAAGCTTTCTTT
v_call: TRBV6-5
d_call: -
j_call: TRBJ1-1
clone_size: once

cdr3_aa: CASSETQDSPEAFF
cdr3_nt: TGTGCCAGCAGTGAAACCCAGGACAGCCCTGAAGCTTTCTTT
v_call: TRBV25-1
d_call: -
j_call: TRBJ1-1
clone_size: -

cdr3_aa: CASSGQASYEQYF
cdr3_nt: TGCGCCAGCAGCGGGCAGGCCTCCTACGAGCAGTACTTC
v_call: TRBV5-1
d_call: -
j_call: TRBJ2-7
clone_size: -

cdr3_aa: CSVALLSSEAFF
cdr3_nt: TGCAGCGTTGCTCTGTTGAGTAGTGAAGCTTTCTTT
v_call: TRBV29-1
d_call: -
j_call: TRBJ1-1
clone_size: -

cdr3_aa: CATSRDTYEQYF
cdr3_nt: TGTGCCACCAGCAGAGACACCTACGAGCAGTACTTC
v_call: TRBV15
d_call: -
j_call: TRBJ2-7
clone_size: -

cdr3_aa: CASSRGTSGYNEQFF
cdr3_nt: TGTGCCAGCAGCCGAGGGACTAGCGGCTACAATGAGCAGTTCTTC
v_call: TRBV5-4
d_call: TRBD2
j_call: TRBJ2-1
clone_size: -

cdr3_aa: CASSPPPDRVYGYTF
cdr3_nt: TGTGCCAGTAGTCCCCCTCCTGACAGGGTCTATGGCTACACCTTC
v_call: TRBV19
d_call: TRBD1
j_call: TRBJ1-2
clone_size: -

cdr3_aa: CASGEGRGYGYTF
cdr3_nt: TGTGCCAGCGGGGAAGGGAGGGGCTATGGCTACACCTTC
v_call: TRBV2
d_call: -
j_call: TRBJ1-2
clone_size: -

cdr3_aa: CASSLLGTGAYEQYF
cdr3_nt: TGTGCCAGCAGCTTACTGGGGACAGGGGCTTACGAGCAGTACTTC
v_call: TRBV7-3
d_call: TRBD1
j_call: TRBJ2-7
clone_size: -

cdr3_aa: CASSEQGVSNQPQHF
cdr3_nt: TGTGCCAGCAGTGAACAGGGGGTAAGCAATCAGCCCCAGCATTTT
v_call: TRBV2
d_call: TRBD1
j_call: TRBJ1-5
clone_size: -

cdr3_aa: CASSLGAGEKLFF
cdr3_nt: TGTGCCAGCAGCTTAGGGGCAGGGGAAAAACTGTTTTTT
v_call: TRBV7-9
d_call: -
j_call: TRBJ1-4
clone_size: -

cdr3_aa: CASSQEWTGRYGYTF
cdr3_nt: TGCGCCAGCAGCCAAGAATGGACAGGGCGGTATGGCTACACCTTC
v_call: TRBV4-1
d_call: TRBD1
j_call: TRBJ1-2
clone_size: -

cdr3_aa: CASSYSAGMNTEAFF
cdr3_nt: TGTGCCAGCAGTTACTCTGCAGGGATGAACACTGAAGCTTTCTTT
v_call: TRBV6-6
d_call: -
j_call: TRBJ1-1
clone_size: -

cdr3_aa: CASSLAGRGRTDTQYF
cdr3_nt: TGCGCCAGCAGCTTGGCCGGGAGGGGGCGCACAGATACGCAGTATTTT
v_call: TRBV5-1
d_call: -
j_call: TRBJ2-3
clone_size: few

cdr3_aa: CASSLPTQGADTGELFF
cdr3_nt: TGTGCCAGCAGCTTACCTACCCAGGGGGCGGACACCGGGGAGCTGTTTTTT
v_call: TRBV7-6
d_call: TRBD1
j_call: TRBJ2-2
clone_size: few

cdr3_aa: CASSESGLRDRTGELFF
cdr3_nt: TGCGCCAGCAGTGAGTCGGGCCTACGGGATCGGACCGGGGAGCTGTTTTTT
v_call: TRBV10-1
d_call: -
j_call: TRBJ2-2
clone_size: -

cdr3_aa: CASSVTTGDYGYTF
cdr3_nt: TGTGCCAGCAGCGTTACGACAGGTGACTATGGCTACACCTTC
v_call: TRBV9
d_call: -
j_call: TRBJ1-2
clone_size: -

cdr3_aa: CASSFSGELFF
cdr3_nt: TGTGCCAGCAGTTTCTCCGGGGAGCTGTTTTTT
v_call: TRBV2
d_call: -
j_call: TRBJ2-2
clone_size: -

cdr3_aa: CASSRGSNQPQHF
cdr3_nt: TGCGCCAGCAGCAGGGGGAGCAATCAGCCCCAGCATTTT
v_call: TRBV5-1
d_call: -
j_call: TRBJ1-5
clone_size: -

cdr3_aa: CASSSGQYEQYF
cdr3_nt: TGTGCCAGCAGCTCAGGACAGTACGAGCAGTACTTC
v_call: TRBV5-6
d_call: -
j_call: TRBJ2-7
clone_size: -

cdr3_aa: CASKGNRDREAIKLFF
cdr3_nt: TGTGCCAGTAAGGGGAACCGGGACAGGGAGGCGATAAAACTGTTTTTT
v_call: TRBV19
d_call: TRBD1
j_call: TRBJ1-4
clone_size: -

cdr3_aa: CASTFSGNTDTQYF
cdr3_nt: TGTGCCAGCACCTTTAGCGGTAACACAGATACGCAGTATTTT
v_call: TRBV6-5
d_call: -
j_call: TRBJ2-3
clone_size: once

cdr3_aa: CASSQENPSRGTEAFF
cdr3_nt: TGCGCCAGCAGCCAAGAGAACCCCTCAAGGGGCACTGAAGCTTTCTTT
v_call: TRBV4-1
d_call: -
j_call: TRBJ1-1
clone_size: -

cdr3_aa: CASSLLLAGPYTDTQYF
cdr3_nt: TGTGCCAGCAGCTTGCTTCTAGCGGGGCCCTACACAGATACGCAGTATTTT
v_call: TRBV5-8
d_call: TRBD2
j_call: TRBJ2-3
clone_size: -

cdr3_aa: CASSYGWGLNEKLFF
cdr3_nt: TGTGCCAGCAGTTACGGGTGGGGCCTAAATGAAAAACTGTTTTTT
v_call: TRBV6-5
d_call: -
j_call: TRBJ1-4
clone_size: once

cdr3_aa: CASSLEAGRTYYEQYF
cdr3_nt: TGTGCCAGCAGCTTGGAGGCGGGGAGGACGTACTACGAGCAGTACTTC
v_call: TRBV5-4
d_call: -
j_call: TRBJ2-7
clone_size: -

cdr3_aa: CASSGLAGRDTEAFF
cdr3_nt: TGTGCCAGCAGCGGATTAGCGGGGAGGGACACTGAAGCTTTCTTT
v_call: TRBV9
d_call: -
j_call: TRBJ1-1
clone_size: -

cdr3_aa: CASSLQGVTGNTIYF
cdr3_nt: TGTGCCAGCAGCTTACAGGGTGTAACTGGAAACACCATATATTTT
v_call: TRBV5-4
d_call: -
j_call: TRBJ1-3
clone_size: -

cdr3_aa: CASSIISGQPPAYNYGYTF
cdr3_nt: TGTGCCAGTAGTATAATCTCAGGACAGCCCCCGGCTTATAACTATGGCTACACCTTC
v_call: TRBV19
d_call: -
j_call: TRBJ1-2
clone_size: -

cdr3_aa: CASSQYGQRNTQYF
cdr3_nt: TGCGCCAGCAGCCAATACGGGCAGCGGAATACGCAGTATTTT
v_call: TRBV4-1
d_call: -
j_call: TRBJ2-3
clone_size: few

cdr3_aa: CASSSSWRNEQYF
cdr3_nt: TGTGCCAGCAGTTCCTCTTGGAGGAACGAGCAGTACTTC
v_call: TRBV5-8
d_call: -
j_call: TRBJ2-7
clone_size: -

cdr3_aa: CASSPLSGYNEQFF
cdr3_nt: TGTGCCAGCAGCCCACTTAGCGGTTACAATGAGCAGTTCTTC
v_call: TRBV5-4
d_call: -
j_call: TRBJ2-1
clone_size: -

cdr3_aa: CASSAGQYYGYTF
cdr3_nt: TGTGCCAGTAGCGCGGGACAGTACTATGGCTACACCTTC
v_call: TRBV19
d_call: TRBD1
j_call: TRBJ1-2
clone_size: -

cdr3_aa: CASSLTSGQSSYEQYF
cdr3_nt: TGTGCCAGCAGCCTCACTAGCGGCCAAAGCTCCTACGAGCAGTACTTC
v_call: TRBV4-2
d_call: TRBD2
j_call: TRBJ2-7
clone_size: -

cdr3_aa: CASSQRGGLGYGYTF
cdr3_nt: TGTGCCAGCAGCCAGAGAGGGGGATTGGGCTATGGCTACACCTTC
v_call: TRBV7-2
d_call: -
j_call: TRBJ1-2
clone_size: -

cdr3_aa: CASSSTGDYGYTF
cdr3_nt: TGTGCCAGCAGTTCGACAGGGGACTATGGCTACACCTTC
v_call: TRBV2
d_call: TRBD1
j_call: TRBJ1-2
clone_size: -

cdr3_aa: CAISALSAGPNTGELFF
cdr3_nt: TGTGCCATCAGTGCCCTAAGTGCAGGGCCGAACACCGGGGAGCTGTTTTTT
v_call: TRBV10-3
d_call: -
j_call: TRBJ2-2
clone_size: -

cdr3_aa: CASSLQGERNSPLHF
cdr3_nt: TGTGCCAGCAGTTTACAGGGGGAGAGAAATTCACCCCTCCACTTT
v_call: TRBV2
d_call: TRBD1
j_call: TRBJ1-6
clone_size: -

cdr3_aa: CASSDSPEQYF
cdr3_nt: TGTGCCAGCAGTGACAGTCCCGAGCAGTACTTC
v_call: TRBV6-5
d_call: -
j_call: TRBJ2-7
clone_size: -

cdr3_aa: CASSSSGGYNSPLHF
cdr3_nt: TGCGCCAGCAGCTCTTCAGGGGGCTATAATTCACCCCTCCACTTT
v_call: TRBV5-1
d_call: TRBD1
j_call: TRBJ1-6
clone_size: once